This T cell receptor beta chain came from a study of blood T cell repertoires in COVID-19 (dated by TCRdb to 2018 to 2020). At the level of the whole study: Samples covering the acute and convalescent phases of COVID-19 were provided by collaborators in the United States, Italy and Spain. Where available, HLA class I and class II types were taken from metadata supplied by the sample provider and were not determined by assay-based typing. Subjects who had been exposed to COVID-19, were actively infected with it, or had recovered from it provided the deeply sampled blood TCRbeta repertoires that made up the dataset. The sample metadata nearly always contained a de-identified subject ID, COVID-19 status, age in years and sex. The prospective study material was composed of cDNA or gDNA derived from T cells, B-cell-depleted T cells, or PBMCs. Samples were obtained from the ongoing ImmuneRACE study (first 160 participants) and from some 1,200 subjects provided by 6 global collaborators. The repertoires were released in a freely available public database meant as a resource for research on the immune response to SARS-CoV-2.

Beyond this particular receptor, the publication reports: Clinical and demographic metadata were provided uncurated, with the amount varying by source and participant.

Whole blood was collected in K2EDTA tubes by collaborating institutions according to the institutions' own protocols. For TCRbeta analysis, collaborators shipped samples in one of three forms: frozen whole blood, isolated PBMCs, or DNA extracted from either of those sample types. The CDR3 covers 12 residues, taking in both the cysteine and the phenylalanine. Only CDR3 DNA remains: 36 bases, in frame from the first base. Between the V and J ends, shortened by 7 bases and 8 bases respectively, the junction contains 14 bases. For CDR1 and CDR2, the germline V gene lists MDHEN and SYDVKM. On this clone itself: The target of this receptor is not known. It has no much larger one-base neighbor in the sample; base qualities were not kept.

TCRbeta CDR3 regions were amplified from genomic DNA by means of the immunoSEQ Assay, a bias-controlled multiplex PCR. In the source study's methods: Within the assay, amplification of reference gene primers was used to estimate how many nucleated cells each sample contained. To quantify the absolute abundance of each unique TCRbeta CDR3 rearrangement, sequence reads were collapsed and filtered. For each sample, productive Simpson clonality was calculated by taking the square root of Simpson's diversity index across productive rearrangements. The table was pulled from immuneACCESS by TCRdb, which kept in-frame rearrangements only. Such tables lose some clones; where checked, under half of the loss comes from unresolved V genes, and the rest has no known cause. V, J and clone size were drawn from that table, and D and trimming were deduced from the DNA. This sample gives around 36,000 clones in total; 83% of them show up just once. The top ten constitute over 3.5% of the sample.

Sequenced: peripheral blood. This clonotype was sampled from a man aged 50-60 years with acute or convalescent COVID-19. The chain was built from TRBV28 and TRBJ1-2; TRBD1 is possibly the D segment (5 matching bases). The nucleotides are TGTGCCAGCATGGTAGGGGCGGGAGGCTACACCTTC. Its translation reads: CASMVGAGGYTF.